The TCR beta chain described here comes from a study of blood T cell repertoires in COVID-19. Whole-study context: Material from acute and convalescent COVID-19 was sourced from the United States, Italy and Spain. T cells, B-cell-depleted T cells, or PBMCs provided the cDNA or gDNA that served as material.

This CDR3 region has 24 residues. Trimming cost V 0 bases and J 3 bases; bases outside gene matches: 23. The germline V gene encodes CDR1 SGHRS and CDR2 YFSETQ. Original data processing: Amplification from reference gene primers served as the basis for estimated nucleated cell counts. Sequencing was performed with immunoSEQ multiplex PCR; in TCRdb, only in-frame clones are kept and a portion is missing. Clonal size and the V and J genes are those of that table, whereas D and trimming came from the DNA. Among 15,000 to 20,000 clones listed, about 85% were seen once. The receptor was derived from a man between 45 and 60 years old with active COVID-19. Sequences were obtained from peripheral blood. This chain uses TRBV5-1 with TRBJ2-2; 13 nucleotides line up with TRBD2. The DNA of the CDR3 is TGCGCCAGCAGCTTGGTGATAGCAACGGACAGAGCATGGACTAGCGGGAGTGACACCGGGGAGCTGTTTTTT. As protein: CASSLVIATDRAWTSGSDTGELFF.